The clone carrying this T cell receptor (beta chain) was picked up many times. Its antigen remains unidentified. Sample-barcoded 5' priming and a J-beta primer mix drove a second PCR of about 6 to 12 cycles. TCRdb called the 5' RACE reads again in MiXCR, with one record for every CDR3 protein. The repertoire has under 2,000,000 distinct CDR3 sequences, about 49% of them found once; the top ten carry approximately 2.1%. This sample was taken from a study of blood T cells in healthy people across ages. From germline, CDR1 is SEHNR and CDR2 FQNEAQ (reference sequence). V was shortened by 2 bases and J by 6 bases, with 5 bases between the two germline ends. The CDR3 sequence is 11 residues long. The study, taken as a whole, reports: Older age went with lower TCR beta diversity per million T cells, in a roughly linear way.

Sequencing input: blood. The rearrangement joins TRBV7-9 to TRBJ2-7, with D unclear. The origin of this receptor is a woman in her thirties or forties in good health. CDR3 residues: CASSLTSEQYF. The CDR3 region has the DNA TGTGCCAGCAGCTTAACGTCCGAGCAGTACTTC.